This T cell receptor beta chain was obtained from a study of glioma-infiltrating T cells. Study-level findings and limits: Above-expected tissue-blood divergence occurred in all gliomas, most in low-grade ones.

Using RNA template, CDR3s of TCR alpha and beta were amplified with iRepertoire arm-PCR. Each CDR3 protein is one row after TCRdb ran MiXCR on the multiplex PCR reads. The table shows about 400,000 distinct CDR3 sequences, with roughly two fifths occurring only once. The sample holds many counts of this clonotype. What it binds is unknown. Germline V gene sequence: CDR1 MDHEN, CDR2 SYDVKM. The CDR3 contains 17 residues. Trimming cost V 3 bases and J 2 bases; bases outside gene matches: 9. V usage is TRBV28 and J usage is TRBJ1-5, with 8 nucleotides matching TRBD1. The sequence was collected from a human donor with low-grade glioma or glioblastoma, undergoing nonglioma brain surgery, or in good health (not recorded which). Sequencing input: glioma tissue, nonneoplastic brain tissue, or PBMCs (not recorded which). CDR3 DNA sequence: TGTGCCAGCAGTTTCCTACCAGGGGGCGCCGGCAATCAGCCCCAGCATTTT. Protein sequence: CASSFLPGGAGNQPQHF.